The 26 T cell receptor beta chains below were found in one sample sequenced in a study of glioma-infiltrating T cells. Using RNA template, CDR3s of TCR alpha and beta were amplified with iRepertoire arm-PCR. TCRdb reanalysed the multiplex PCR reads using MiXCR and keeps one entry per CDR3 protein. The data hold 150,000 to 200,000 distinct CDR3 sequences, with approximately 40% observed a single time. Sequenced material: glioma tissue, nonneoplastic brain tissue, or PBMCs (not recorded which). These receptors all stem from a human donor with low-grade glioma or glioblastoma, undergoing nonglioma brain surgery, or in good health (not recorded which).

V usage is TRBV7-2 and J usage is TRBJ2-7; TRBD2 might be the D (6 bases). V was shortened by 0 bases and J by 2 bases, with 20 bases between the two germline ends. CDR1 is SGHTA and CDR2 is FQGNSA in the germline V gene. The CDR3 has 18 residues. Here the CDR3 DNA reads TGTGCCAGCAGCTTAGCTGTTGGTTGGGGGGAGGCCGCCTACGAGCAGTACTTC. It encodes CASSLAVGWGEAAYEQYF.

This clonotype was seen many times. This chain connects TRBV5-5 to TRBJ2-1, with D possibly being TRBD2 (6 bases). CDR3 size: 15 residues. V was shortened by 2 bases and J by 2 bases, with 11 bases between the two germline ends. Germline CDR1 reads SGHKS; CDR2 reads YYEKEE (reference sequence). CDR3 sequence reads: CASSFMGGTYNEQFF. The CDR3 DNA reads TGTGCCAGCAGCTTTATGGGGGGAACCTACAATGAGCAGTTCTTC.

Here the CDR3 DNA reads TGTGCCAGCGGGGGACTAGCGGAAGAGACCCAGTACTTC. Translation: CASGGLAEETQYF. The V and J genes are TRBV12-3 or TRBV12-4 and TRBJ2-5; TRBD2 matches at 11 bases. The J segment lost 3 bases and the V segment lost 8 bases, leaving 2 bases of the junction unmatched. The CDR3 is 13 amino acids.

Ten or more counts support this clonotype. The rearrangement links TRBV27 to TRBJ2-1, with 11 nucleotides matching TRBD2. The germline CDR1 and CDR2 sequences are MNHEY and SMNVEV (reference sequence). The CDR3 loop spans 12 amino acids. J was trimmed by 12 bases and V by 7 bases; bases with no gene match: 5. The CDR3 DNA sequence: TGTGCCAGCATTAGCGGGGGGGGGAGGCAGTTCTTC. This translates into CASISGGGRQFF.

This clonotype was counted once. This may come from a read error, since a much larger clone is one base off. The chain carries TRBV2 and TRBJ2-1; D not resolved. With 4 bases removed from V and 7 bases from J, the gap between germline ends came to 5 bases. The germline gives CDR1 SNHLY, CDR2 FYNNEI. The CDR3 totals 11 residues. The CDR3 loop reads CASSGDNEQFF. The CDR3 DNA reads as TGTGCCAGCAGTGGCGATAATGAGCAGTTCTTC.

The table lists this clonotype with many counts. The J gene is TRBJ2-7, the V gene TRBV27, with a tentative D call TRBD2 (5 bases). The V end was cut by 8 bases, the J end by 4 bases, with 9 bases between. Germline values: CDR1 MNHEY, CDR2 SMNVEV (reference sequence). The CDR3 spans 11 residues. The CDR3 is CASRDYYEQYF. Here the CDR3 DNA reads TGTGCCAGCCGCGACTATTACGAGCAGTACTTC.

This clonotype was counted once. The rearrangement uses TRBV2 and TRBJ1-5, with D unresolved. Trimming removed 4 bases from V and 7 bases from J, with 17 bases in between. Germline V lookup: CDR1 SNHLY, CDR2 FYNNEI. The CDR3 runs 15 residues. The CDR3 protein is CASSGGRREPQPQHF. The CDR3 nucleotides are TGTGCCAGCAGTGGCGGCCGGAGGGAGCCACAGCCCCAGCATTTT.

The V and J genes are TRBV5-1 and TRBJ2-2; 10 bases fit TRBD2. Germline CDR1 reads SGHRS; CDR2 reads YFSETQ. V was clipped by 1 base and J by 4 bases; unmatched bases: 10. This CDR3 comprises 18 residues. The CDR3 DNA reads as TGCGCCAGCAGCTTGCAGGCTAGCGGGAGTGCAGGCACCGGGGAGCTGTTTTTT. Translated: CASSLQASGSAGTGELFF. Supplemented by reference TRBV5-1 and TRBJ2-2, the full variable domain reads KAGVTQTPRYLIKTRGQQVTLSCSPISGHRSVSWYQQTPGQGLQFLFEYFSETQRNKGNFPGRFSGRQFSNSRSEMNVSTLELGDSALYLCASSLQASGSAGTGELFFGEGSRLTVL.

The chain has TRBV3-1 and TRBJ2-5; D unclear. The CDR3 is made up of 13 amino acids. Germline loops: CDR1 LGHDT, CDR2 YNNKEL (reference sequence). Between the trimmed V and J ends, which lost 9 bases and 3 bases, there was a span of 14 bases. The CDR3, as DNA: TGTGCCAGACAGATTAGGGTGGAAGAGACCCAGTACTTC. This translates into CARQIRVEETQYF.

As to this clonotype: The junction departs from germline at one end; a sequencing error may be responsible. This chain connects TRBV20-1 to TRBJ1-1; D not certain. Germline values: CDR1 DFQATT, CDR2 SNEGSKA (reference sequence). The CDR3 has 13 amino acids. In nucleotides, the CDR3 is TGTAGTGCCTACCAGACGCGGGTCCCTGAAGCTTTCTTT. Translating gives CSAYQTRVPEAFF.

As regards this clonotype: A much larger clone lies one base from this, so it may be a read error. The CDR3 nucleotides read TGTGCCAGAAGTTACTCTCAGGAAAAACTGTTTTTT. Translating it yields CARSYSQEKLFF. This chain joins TRBV6-6 and TRBJ1-4; D is ambiguous. This CDR3 region has 12 residues. Per the germline V gene, CDR1 is MNHNY and CDR2 is SVGAGI (reference sequence).

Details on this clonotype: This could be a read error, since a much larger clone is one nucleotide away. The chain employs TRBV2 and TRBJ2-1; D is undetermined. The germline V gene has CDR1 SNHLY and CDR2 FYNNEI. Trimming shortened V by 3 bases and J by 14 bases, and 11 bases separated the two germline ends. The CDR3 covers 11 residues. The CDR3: CASSDNRWEFF. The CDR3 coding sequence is TGTGCCAGCAGTGACAATAGATGGGAGTTCTTC.

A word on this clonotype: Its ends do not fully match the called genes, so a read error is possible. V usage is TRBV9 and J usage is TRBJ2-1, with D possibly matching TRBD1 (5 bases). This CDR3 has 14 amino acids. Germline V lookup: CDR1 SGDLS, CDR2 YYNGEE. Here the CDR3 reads CAISFLDRYNEQFF. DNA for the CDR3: TGTGCCATCAGCTTTCTCGACAGATACAATGAGCAGTTCTTC.

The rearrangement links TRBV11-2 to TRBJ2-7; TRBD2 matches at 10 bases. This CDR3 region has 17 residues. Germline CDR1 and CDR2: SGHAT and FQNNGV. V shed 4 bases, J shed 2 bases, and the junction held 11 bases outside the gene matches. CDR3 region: CASSSPQLAGGTYEQYF. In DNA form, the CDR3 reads TGTGCCAGCAGCTCCCCCCAGTTAGCGGGAGGAACCTACGAGCAGTACTTC.

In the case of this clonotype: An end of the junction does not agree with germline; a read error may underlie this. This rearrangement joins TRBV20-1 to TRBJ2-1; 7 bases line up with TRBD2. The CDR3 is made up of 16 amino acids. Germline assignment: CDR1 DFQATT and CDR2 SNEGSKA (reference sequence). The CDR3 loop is CSARDIGTIGYNQQFF. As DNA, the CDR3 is TGCAGTGCTAGGGATATTGGGACTATCGGCTACAATCAGCAGTTCTTC.

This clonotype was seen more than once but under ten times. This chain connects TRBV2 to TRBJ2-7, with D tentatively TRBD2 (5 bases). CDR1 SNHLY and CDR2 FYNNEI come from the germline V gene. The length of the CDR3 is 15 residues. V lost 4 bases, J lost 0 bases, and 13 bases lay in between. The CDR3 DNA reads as TGTGCCAGCAGTGCCTCTCAAGGGAGCTCCTACGAGCAGTACTTC. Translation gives CASSASQGSSYEQYF.

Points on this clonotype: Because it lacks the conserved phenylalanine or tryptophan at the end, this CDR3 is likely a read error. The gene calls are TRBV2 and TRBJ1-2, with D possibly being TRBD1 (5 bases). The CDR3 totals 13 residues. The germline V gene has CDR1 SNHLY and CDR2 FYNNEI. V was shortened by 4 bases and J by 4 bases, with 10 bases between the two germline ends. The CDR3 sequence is CASSGDVSYGYTL. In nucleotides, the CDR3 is TGTGCCAGCAGTGGGGACGTCTCCTATGGCTACACCTTA.

In DNA, the CDR3 is TGTGCCAGCAGCTTAGGGGCGGATGGGCCACCCACAGATACGCAGCATTTT. This codes for CASSLGADGPPTDTQHF. V and J are TRBV7-2 and TRBJ2-3; the D is unclear. The DNA end is more similar to TRBJ1-5, so the J call may be wrong. Germline CDR1 and CDR2: SGHTA and FQGNSA. The CDR3 consists of 17 residues.

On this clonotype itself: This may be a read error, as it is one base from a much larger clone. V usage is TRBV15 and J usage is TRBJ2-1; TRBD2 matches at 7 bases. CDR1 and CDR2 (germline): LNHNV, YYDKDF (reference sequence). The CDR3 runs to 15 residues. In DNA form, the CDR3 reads TGTGCCACCAGCAACCCGGGAGGTTCCTACAATGAGGAGTTCTTC. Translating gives CATSNPGGSYNEEFF. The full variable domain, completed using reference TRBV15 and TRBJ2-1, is DAMVIQNPRYQVTQFGKPVTLSCSQTLNHNVMYWYQQKSSQAPKLLFHYYDKDFNNEADTPDNFQSRRPNTSFCFLDIRSPGLGDTAMYLCATSNPGGSYNEEFFGPGTRLTVL.

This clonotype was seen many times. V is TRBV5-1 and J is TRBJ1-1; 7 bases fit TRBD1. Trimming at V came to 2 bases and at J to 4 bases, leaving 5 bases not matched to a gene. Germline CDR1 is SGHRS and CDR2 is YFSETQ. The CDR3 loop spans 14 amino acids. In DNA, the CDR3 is TGCGCCAGCAGCTTACAGGGGCCGGGCACTGAAGCTTTCTTT. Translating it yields CASSLQGPGTEAFF.

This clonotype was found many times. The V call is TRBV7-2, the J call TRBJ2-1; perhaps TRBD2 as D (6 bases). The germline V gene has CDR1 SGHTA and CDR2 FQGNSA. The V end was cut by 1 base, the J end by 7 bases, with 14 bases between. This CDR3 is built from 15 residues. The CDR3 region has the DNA TGTGCCAGCAGCTTAGGTAGCGGCCCCCCAAATGAGCAGTTCTTC. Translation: CASSLGSGPPNEQFF. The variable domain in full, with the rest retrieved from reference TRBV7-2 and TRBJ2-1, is GAGVSQSPSNKVTEKGKDVELRCDPISGHTALYWYRQSLGQGLEFLIYFQGNSAPDKSGLPSDRFSAERTGGSVSTLTIQRTQQEDSAVYLCASSLGSGPPNEQFFGPGTRLTVL.

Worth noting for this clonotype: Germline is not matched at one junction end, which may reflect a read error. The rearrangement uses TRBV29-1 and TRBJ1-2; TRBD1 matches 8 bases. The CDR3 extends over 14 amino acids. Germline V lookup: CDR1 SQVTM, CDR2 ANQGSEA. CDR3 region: CNVETGQGVGGYTF. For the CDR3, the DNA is TGCAACGTTGAAACAGGACAGGGAGTAGGTGGCTACACCTTC.

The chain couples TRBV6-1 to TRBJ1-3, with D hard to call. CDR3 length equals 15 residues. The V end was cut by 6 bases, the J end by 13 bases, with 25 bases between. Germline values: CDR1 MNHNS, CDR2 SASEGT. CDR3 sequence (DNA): TGTGCCAGCAGCCACGGACCGGGTACTGGAAACATAATATATTTT. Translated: CASSHGPGTGNIIYF.

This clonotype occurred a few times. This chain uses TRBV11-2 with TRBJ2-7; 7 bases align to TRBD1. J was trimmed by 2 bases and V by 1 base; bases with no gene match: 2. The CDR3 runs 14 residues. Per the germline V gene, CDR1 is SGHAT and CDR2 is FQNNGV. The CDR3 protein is CASSLGTGTYEQYF. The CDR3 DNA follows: TGTGCCAGCAGCTTAGGGACAGGAACCTACGAGCAGTACTTC.

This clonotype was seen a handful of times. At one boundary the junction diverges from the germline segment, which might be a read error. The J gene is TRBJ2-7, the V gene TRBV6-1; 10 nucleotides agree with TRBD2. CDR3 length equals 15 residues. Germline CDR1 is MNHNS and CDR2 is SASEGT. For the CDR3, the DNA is TGCGCCAGCACTACCGCTAGCGGGAGTATGCACGAGCAGTACTTC. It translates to CASTTASGSMHEQYF.

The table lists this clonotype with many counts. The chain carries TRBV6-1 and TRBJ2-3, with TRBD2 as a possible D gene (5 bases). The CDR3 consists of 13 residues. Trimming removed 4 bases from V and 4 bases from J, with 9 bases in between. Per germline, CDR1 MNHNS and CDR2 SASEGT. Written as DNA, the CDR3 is TGTGCCAGCAGTGCTAAAGCGGCAGATACGCAGTATTTT. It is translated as CASSAKAADTQYF.